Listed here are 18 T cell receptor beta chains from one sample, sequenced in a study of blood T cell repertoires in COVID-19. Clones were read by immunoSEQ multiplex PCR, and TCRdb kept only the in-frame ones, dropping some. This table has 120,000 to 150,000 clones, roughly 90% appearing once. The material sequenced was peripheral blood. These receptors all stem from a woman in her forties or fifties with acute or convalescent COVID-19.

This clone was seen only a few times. CDR3 protein: CASSRSTGQANYGYTF. DNA of the CDR3: TGCGCCAGCAGCCGATCTACGGGACAGGCTAACTATGGCTACACCTTC. The chain carries TRBV5-1 and TRBJ1-2; TRBD1 aligns across 8 bases. V gave up 4 bases and J gave up 0 bases; unmatched junction bases: 8. Germline CDR1 SGHRS, CDR2 YFSETQ. The CDR3 is made up of 16 amino acids.

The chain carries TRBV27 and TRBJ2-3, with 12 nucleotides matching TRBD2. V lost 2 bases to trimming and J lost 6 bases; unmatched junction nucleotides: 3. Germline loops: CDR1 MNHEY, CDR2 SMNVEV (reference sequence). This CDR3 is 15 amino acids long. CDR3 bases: TGTGCCAGCAGTTTACTAGCGGGGGGGCAGGATACGCAGTATTTT. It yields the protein CASSLLAGGQDTQYF.

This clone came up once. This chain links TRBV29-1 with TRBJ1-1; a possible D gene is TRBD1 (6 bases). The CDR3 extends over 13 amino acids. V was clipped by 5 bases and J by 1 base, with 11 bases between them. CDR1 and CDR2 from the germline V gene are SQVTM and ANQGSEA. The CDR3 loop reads CSVFGRGNTEAFF. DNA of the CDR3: TGCAGCGTTTTCGGCAGGGGGAACACTGAAGCTTTCTTT.

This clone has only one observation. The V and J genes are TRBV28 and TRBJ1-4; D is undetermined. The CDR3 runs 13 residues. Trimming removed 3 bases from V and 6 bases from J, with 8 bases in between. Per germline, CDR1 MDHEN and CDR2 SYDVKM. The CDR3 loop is CASSFEGYEKLFF. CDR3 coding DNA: TGTGCCAGCAGTTTTGAGGGTTATGAAAAACTGTTTTTT.

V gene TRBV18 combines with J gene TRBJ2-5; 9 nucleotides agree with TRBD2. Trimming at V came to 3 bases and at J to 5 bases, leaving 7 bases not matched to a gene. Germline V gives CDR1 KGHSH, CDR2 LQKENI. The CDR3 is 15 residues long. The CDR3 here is CASSPWTSESETQYF. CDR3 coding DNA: TGTGCCAGCTCACCCTGGACTAGCGAGTCCGAGACCCAGTACTTC.

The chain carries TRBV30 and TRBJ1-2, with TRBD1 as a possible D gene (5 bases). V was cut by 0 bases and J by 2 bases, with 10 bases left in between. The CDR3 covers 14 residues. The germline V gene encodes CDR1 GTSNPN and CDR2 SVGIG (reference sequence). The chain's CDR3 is CAWSVQGKNYGYTF. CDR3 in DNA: TGTGCCTGGAGTGTTCAGGGCAAAAACTATGGCTACACCTTC.

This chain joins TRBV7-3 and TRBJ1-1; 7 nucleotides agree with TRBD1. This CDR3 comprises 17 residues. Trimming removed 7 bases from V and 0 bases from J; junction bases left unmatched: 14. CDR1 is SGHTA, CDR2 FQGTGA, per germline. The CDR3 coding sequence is TGTGCCAGCATCCACGACAGGGTAGAAATTATGAACACTGAAGCTTTCTTT. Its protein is CASIHDRVEIMNTEAFF.

CDR3 DNA sequence: TGCGCCAGCAGCTCGCAAGGACAGGGCTTCTACGAGCAGTACTTC. Amino acids: CASSSQGQGFYEQYF. The V call is TRBV5-1, the J call TRBJ2-7, with 8 bases fitting TRBD1. This CDR3 region has 15 residues. CDR1 is SGHRS, CDR2 YFSETQ, per germline. Trimming at V came to 3 bases and at J to 3 bases, leaving 8 bases not matched to a gene.

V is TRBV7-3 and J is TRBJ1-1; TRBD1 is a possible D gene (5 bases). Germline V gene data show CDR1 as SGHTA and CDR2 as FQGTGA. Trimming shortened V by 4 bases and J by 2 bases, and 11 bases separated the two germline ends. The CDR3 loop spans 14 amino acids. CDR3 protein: CASSSDSTNTEAFF. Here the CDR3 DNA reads TGTGCCAGCAGCTCCGACAGCACCAACACTGAAGCTTTCTTT. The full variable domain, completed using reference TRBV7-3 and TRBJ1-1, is GAGVSQTPSNKVTEKGKYVELRCDPISGHTALYWYRQSLGQGPEFLIYFQGTGAADDSGLPNDRFFAVRPEGSVSTLKIQRTERGDSAVYLCASSSDSTNTEAFFGQGTRLTVV.

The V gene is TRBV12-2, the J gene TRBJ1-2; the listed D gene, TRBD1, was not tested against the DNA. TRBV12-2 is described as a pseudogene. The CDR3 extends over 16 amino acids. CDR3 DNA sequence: TGTGCAAGTCGCCCCGCCCCCAGGGGCGCTAACTATGGCTACACCTTC. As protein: CASRPAPRGANYGYTF.

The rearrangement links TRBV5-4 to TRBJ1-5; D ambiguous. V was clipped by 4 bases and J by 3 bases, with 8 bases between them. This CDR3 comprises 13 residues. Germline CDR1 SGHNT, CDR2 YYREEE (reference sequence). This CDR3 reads CASSGENNQPQHF. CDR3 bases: TGTGCCAGCAGCGGGGAGAACAATCAGCCCCAGCATTTT.

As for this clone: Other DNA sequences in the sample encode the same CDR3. DNA of the CDR3: TGTGCCTGGAGTCCACAGGGGGGCGAGCAGTACTTC. Amino acid sequence: CAWSPQGGEQYF. The chain combines TRBV30 with TRBJ2-7; the match to TRBD1 covers 8 bases. Germline CDR1 reads GTSNPN; CDR2 reads SVGIG (reference sequence). The CDR3 runs to 12 residues. The V segment lost 2 bases and the J segment 6 bases; nucleotides outside the gene matches: 3.

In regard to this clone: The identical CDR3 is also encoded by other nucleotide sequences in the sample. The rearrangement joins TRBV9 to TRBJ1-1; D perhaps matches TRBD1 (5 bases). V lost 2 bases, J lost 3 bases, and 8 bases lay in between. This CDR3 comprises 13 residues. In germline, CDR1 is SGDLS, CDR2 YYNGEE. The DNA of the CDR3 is TGTGCCAGCAGCGTTTTAGGGGACACTGAAGCTTTCTTT. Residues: CASSVLGDTEAFF.

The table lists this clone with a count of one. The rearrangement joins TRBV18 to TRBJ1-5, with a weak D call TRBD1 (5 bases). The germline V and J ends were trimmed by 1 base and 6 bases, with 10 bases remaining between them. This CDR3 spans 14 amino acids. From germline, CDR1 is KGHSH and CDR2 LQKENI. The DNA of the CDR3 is TGTGCCAGCTCACCACAGGGGAAGGGTCAGCCCCAGCATTTT. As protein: CASSPQGKGQPQHF.

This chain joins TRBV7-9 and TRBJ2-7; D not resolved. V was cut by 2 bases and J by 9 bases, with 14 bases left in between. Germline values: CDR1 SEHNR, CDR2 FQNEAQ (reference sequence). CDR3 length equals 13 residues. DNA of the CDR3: TGTGCCAGCAGCTTAAGTTCAGGCCTCGGGCAGTACTTC. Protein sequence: CASSLSSGLGQYF.

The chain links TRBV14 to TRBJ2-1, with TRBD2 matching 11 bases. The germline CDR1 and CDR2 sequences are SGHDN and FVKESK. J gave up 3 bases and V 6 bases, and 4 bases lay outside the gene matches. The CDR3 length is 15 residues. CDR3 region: CASSLGTSGYNEQFF. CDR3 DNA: TGTGCCAGCAGTCTCGGGACTAGCGGCTACAATGAGCAGTTCTTC.

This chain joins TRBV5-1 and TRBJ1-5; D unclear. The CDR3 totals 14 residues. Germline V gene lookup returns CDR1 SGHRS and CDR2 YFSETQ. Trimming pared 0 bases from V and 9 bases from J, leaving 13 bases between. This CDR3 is CASSLAVGASPQHF. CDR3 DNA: TGCGCCAGCAGCTTGGCCGTGGGAGCCTCGCCCCAGCATTTT.

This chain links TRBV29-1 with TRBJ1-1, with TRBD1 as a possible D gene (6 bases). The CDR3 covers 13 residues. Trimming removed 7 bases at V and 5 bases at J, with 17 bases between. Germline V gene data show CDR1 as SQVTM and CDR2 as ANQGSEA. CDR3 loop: CSGFHRVETEAFF. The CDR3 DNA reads TGCAGCGGGTTTCACAGGGTTGAAACTGAAGCTTTCTTT. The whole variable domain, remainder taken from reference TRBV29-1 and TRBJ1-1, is SAVISQKPSRDICQRGTSLTIQCQVDSQVTMMFWYRQQPGQSLTLIATANQGSEATYESGFVIDKFPISRPNLTFSTLTVSNMSPEDSSIYLCSGFHRVETEAFFGQGTRLTVV.